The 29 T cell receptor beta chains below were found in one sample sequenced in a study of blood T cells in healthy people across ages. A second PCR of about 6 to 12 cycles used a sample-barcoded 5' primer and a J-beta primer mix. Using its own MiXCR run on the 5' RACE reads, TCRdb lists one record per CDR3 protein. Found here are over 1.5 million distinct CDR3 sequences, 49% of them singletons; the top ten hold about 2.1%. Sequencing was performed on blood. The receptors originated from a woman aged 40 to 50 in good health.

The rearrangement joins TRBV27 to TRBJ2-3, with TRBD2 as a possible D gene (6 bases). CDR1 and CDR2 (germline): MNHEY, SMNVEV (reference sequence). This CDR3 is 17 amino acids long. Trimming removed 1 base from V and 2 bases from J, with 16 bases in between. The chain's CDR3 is CASSLFGGLVDTDTQYF. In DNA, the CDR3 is TGTGCCAGCAGTTTATTTGGGGGACTGGTGGACACAGATACGCAGTATTTT.

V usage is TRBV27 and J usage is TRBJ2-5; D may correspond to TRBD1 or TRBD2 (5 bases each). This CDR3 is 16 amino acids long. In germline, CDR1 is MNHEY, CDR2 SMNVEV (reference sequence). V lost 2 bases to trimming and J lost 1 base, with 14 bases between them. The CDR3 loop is CASSLNRGRPQETQYF. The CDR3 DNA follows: TGTGCCAGCAGTTTAAACCGGGGACGGCCCCAAGAGACCCAGTACTTC.

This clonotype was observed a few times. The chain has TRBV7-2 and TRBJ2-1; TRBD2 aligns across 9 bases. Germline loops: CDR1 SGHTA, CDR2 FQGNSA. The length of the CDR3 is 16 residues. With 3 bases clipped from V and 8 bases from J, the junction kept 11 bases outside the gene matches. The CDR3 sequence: CASSLLAAGGTHEQFF. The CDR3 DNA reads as TGTGCCAGCAGCTTGTTAGCAGCGGGGGGAACCCATGAGCAGTTCTTC.

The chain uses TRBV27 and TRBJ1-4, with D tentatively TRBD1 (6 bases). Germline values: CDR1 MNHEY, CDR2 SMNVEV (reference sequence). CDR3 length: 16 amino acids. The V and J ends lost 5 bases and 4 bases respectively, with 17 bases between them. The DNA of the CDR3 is TGTGCCAGCAGTCCGCTTGCTGGGGGCGTTAATGAAAAACTGTTTTTT. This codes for CASSPLAGGVNEKLFF.

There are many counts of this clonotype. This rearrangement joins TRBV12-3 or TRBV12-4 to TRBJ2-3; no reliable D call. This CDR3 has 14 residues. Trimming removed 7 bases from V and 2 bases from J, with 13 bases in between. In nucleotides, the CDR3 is TGTGCCAGCACCTCGGATGCGGACACAGATACGCAGTATTTT. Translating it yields CASTSDADTDTQYF.

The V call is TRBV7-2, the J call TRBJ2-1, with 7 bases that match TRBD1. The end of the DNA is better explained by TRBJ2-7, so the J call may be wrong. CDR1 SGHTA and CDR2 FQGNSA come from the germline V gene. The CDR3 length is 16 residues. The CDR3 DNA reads TGTGCCAGCAGCTCACAGGGGACGAGCTCCTACAATGAGCAGTACTTC. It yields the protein CASSSQGTSSYNEQYF.

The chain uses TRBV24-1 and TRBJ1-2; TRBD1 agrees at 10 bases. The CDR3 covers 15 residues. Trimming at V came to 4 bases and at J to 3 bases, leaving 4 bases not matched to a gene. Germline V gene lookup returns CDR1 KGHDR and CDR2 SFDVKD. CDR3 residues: CATSDRTGGDYGYTF. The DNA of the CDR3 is TGTGCCACCAGTGACCGGACAGGGGGGGACTATGGCTACACCTTC.

The CDR3, as DNA: TGTGCCAGCAGCTCAGGAGGGGATAAGGAGTTCTTC. Its translation is CASSSGGDKEFF. The chain carries TRBV7-9 and TRBJ2-1; maybe TRBD2 (6 bases). The germline gives CDR1 SEHNR, CDR2 FQNEAQ (reference sequence). The CDR3 loop spans 12 amino acids. Trimming took 4 bases from V and 14 from J, leaving 15 bases between them.

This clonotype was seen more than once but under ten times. CDR3 sequence: CASSLARDRDRGLGTKNIQYF. CDR3 DNA sequence: TGTGCCAGCAGCTTGGCGCGAGACCGGGACAGAGGACTAGGGACCAAAAACATTCAGTACTTC. The chain employs TRBV5-5 and TRBJ2-4, with D possibly being TRBD1 or TRBD2 (7 bases each). CDR3 size: 21 residues. V shed 0 bases and J shed 2 bases, with 27 bases lying between them. Germline-derived CDR1 and CDR2 are SGHKS and YYEKEE (reference sequence).

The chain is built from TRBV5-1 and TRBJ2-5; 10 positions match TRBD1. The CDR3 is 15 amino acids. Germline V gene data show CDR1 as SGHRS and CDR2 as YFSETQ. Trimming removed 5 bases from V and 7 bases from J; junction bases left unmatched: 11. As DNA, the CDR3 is TGCGCCAGCAGATACGACAGGGGGCTTGAGGGGACCCAGTACTTC. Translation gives CASRYDRGLEGTQYF.

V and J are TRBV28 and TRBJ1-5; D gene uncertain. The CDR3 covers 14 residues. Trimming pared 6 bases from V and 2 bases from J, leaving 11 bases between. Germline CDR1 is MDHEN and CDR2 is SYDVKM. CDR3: CASSSLTGNQPQHF. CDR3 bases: TGTGCCAGCAGCTCCCTCACAGGCAATCAGCCCCAGCATTTT.

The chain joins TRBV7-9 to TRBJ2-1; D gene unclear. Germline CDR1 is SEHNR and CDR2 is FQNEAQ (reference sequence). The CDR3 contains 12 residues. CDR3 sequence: CALGRSGNEQFF. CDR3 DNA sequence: TGTGCTTTGGGCAGAAGTGGCAATGAGCAGTTCTTC.

CDR3 residues: CASSLVQGVRGYTF. As DNA, the CDR3 is TGCGCCAGCAGCTTAGTACAGGGGGTCAGAGGCTACACCTTC. The chain recombines TRBV5-1 with TRBJ1-2; 8 nucleotides match TRBD1. This CDR3 has 14 amino acids. The junction had 8 bases not matched to a gene; V was cut back by 2 bases and J by 8 bases. CDR1 is SGHRS and CDR2 is YFSETQ in the germline V gene.

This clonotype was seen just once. DNA for the CDR3: TGTGCCAGCAGTTACGACACAGGGGGGGGTCAGCCCCAGCATTTT. Protein: CASSYDTGGGQPQHF. The rearrangement joins TRBV28 to TRBJ1-5; TRBD1 aligns across 8 bases. The CDR3 consists of 15 residues. The ends lost 4 bases at V and 6 bases at J; junction bases unmatched: 8. Germline V gene sequence: CDR1 MDHEN, CDR2 SYDVKM. The whole variable domain, filled in from reference TRBV28 and TRBJ1-5, reads DVKVTQSSRYLVKRTGEKVFLECVQDMDHENMFWYRQDPGLGLRLIYFSYDVKMKEKGDIPEGYSVSREKKERFSLILESASTNQTSMYLCASSYDTGGGQPQHFGDGTRLSIL.

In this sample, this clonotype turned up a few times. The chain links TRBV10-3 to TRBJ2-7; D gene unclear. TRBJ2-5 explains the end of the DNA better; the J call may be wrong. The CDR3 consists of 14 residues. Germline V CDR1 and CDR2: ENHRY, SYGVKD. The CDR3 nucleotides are TGTGCCATCAGCGCGATTGGGCCTCTAGAGACCCAGTACTTC. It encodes CAISAIGPLETQYF.

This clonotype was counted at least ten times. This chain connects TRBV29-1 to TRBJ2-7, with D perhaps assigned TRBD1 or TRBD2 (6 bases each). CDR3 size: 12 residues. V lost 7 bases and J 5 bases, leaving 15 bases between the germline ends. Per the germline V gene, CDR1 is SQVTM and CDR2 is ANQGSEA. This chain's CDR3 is CSAVGGVHEQYF. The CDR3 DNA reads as TGCAGCGCCGTCGGGGGCGTCCACGAGCAGTACTTC.

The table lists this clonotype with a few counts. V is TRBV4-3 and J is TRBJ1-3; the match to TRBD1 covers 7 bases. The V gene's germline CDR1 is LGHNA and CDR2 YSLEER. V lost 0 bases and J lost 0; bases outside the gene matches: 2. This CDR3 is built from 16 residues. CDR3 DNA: TGCGCCAGCAGCCAAGATCGGACAGGCTCTGGAAACACCATATATTTT. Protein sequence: CASSQDRTGSGNTIYF.

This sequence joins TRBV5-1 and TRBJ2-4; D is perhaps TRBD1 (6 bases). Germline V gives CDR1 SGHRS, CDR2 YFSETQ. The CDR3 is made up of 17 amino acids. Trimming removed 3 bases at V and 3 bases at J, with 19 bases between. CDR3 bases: TGCGCCAGCAGCTGGGGGACAAGCAGGGTGGACAAAAACATTCAGTACTTC. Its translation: CASSWGTSRVDKNIQYF.

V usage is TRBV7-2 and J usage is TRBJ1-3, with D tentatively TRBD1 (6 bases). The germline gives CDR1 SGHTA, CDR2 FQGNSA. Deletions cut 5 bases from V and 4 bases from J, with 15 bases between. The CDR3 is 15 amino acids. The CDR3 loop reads CASSRLDRQGNTIYF. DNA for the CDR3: TGTGCCAGCAGCCGTCTGGACAGACAAGGAAACACCATATATTTT.

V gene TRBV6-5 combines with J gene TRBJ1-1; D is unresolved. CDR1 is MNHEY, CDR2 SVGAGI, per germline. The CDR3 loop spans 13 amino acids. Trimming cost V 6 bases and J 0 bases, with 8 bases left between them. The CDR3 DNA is TGTGCCAGCAGGACCGAGTTGAACACTGAAGCTTTCTTT. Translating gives CASRTELNTEAFF.

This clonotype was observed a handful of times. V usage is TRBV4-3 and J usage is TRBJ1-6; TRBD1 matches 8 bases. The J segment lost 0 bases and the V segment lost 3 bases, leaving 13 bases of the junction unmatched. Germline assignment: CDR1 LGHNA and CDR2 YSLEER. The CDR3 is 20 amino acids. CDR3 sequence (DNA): TGCGCCAGCAGCCAGACCGGGACAGGAGCTTCAAACTCCTATAATTCACCCCTCCACTTT. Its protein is CASSQTGTGASNSYNSPLHF.

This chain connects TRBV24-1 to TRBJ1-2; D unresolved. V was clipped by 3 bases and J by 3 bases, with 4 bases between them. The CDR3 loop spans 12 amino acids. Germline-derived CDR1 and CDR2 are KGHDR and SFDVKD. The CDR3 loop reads CATSDMDYGYTF. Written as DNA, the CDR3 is TGTGCCACCAGTGATATGGACTATGGCTACACCTTC.

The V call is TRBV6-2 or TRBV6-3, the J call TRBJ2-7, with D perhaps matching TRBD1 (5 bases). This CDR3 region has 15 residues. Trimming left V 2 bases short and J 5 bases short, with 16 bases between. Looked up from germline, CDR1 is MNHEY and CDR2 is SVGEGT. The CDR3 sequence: CASSYTLAGSHEQYF. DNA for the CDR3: TGTGCCAGCAGTTACACCCTGGCAGGGTCCCACGAGCAGTACTTC.

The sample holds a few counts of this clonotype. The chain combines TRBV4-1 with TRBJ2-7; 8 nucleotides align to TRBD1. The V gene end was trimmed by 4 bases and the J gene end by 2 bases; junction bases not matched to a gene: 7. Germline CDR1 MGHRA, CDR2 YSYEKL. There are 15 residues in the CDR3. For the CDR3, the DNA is TGCGCCAGCAGCCCCCCCAGGGGGCCGACCTACGAGCAGTACTTC. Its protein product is CASSPPRGPTYEQYF.

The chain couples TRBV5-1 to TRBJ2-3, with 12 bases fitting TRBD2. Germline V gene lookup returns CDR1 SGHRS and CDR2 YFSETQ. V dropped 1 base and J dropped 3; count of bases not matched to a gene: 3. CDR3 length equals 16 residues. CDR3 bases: TGCGCCAGCAGCTTGCCAGGACTAGCGGGGACAGATACGCAGTATTTT. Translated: CASSLPGLAGTDTQYF.

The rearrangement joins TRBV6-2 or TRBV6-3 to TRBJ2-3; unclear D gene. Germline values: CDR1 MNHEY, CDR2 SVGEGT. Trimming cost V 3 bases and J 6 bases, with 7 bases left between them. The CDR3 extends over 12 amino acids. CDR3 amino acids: CASSYFPDTQYF. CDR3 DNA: TGTGCCAGCAGTTATTTCCCGGATACGCAGTATTTT.

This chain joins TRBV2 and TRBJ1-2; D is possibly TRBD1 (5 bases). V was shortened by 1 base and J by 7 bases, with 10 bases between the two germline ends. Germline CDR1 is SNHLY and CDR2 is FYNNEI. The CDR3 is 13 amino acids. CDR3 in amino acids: CASSEVLGVGYTF. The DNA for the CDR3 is TGTGCCAGCAGTGAAGTATTAGGGGTTGGCTACACCTTC.

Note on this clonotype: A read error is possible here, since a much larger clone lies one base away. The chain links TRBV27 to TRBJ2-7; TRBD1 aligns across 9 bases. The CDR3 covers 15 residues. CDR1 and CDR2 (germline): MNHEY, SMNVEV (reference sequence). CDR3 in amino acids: CASSSTGTGSYEQCF. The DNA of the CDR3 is TGTGCCAGCAGTTCAACCGGGACAGGGTCCTACGAGCAGTGCTTC.

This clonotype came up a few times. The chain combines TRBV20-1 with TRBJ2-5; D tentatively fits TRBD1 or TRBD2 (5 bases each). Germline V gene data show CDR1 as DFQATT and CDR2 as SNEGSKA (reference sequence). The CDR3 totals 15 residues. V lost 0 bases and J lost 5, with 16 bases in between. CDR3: CSARETGTVGETQYF. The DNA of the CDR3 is TGCAGTGCTAGAGAAACCGGGACGGTGGGGGAGACCCAGTACTTC.